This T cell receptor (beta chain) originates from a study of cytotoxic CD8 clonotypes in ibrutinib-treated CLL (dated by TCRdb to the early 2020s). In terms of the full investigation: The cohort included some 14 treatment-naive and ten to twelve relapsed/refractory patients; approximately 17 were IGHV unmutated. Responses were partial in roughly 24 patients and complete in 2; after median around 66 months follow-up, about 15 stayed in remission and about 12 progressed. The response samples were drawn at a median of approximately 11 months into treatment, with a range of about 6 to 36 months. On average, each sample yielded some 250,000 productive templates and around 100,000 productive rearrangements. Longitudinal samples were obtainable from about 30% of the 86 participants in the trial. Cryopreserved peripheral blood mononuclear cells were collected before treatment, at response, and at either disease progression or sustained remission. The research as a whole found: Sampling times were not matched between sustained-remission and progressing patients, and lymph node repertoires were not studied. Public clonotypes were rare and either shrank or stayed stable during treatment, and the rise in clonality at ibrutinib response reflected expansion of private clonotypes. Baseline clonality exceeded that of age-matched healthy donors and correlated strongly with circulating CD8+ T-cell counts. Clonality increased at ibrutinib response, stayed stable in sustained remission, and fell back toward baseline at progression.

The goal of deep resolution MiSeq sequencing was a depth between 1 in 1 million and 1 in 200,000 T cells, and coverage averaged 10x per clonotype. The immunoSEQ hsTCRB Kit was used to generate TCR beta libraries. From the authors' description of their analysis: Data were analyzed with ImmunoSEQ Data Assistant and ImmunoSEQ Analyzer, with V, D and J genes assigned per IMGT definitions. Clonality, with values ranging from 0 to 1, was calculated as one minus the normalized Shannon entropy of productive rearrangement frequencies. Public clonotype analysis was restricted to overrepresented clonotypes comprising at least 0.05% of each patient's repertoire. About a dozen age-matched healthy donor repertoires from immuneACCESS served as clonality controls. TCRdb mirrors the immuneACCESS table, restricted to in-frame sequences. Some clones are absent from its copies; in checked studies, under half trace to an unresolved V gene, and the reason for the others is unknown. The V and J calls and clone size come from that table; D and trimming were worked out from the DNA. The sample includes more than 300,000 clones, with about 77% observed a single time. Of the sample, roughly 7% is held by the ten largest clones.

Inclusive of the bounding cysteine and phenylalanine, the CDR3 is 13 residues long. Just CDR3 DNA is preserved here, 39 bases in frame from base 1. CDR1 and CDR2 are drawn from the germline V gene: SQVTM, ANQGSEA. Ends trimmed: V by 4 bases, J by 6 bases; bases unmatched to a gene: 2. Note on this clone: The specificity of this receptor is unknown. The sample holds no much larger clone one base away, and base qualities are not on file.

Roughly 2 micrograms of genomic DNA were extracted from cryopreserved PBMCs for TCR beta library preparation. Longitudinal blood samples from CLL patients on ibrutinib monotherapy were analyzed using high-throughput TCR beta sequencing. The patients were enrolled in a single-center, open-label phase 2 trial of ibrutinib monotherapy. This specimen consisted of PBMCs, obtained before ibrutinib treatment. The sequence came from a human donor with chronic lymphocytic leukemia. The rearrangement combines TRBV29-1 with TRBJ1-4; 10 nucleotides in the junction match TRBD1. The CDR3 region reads CSVGGQGYEKLFF. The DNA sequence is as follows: TGCAGCGTTGGGGGACAGGGGTATGAAAAACTGTTTTTT.